Shown below are 31 T cell receptor beta chains from a single sample sequenced in a study of post-analysis software for immune sequencing data. Study-wide results and caveats: Among roughly five TRBV segments more frequent in patients than controls were TRBV5-6, TRBV5-1 and TRBV20-1.

Prepared libraries of TCR beta cDNA carried unique molecular identifiers. MiXCR was run by TCRdb on the PCR reads, yielding one entry per CDR3 protein. The table records 500,000 to 600,000 distinct CDR3 sequences, 44% of them present only once. Their specific antigens are unknown. Sequencing was done on a sample of blood. The receptors originated from a girl between 10 and 17 years old with multiple sclerosis.

This clonotype came up a few times. This sequence joins TRBV6-2 or TRBV6-3 and TRBJ2-3; D remains unclear. The CDR3 sequence is 14 residues long. Trimming stripped 6 bases from V and 4 bases from J, with 14 bases between. Germline loops: CDR1 MNHEY, CDR2 SVGEGT. CDR3 residues: CASRTDGSPDTQYF. In nucleotides, the CDR3 is TGTGCCAGCAGGACCGACGGGTCCCCAGATACGCAGTATTTT.

V is TRBV12-3 or TRBV12-4 and J is TRBJ1-5; no firm D call. Trimming took 5 bases from V and 5 from J, leaving 16 bases between them. CDR3 size: 15 residues. Written as DNA, the CDR3 is TGTGCCAGCAGTACTCAGGCCGAGATCTATCAGCCCCAGCATTTT. It translates to CASSTQAEIYQPQHF.

This clonotype was seen a handful of times. The chain links TRBV20-1 to TRBJ2-5; TRBD2 matches 11 bases. CDR3 length equals 17 residues. J gave up 5 bases and V 0 bases, and 11 bases lay outside the gene matches. Germline V lookup: CDR1 DFQATT, CDR2 SNEGSKA (reference sequence). The CDR3 loop is CSARELAGATGRETQYF. CDR3 nucleotides: TGCAGTGCTAGAGAACTAGCGGGGGCAACAGGGAGGGAGACCCAGTACTTC.

This clonotype was counted only a few times. The rearrangement links TRBV20-1 to TRBJ2-3; tentative D call: TRBD1 (6 bases). Germline loops: CDR1 DFQATT, CDR2 SNEGSKA (reference sequence). The V end lost 1 base, the J end lost 2 bases, and 10 bases lay between the germline ends. The CDR3 extends over 14 amino acids. The CDR3 reads CSARGDRLTDTQYF. The CDR3 DNA reads TGCAGTGCTAGAGGTGACAGGCTCACAGATACGCAGTATTTT.

The V gene is TRBV5-1, the J gene TRBJ2-1; 12 bases line up with TRBD2. The CDR3 has 16 residues. Germline loops: CDR1 SGHRS, CDR2 YFSETQ. With V trimmed by 0 bases and J by 10 bases, 8 bases remained unmatched. CDR3 DNA: TGCGCCAGCAGCTTGGCGCCTAGCGGGGGGGATGGGGAGCAGTTCTTC. This encodes CASSLAPSGGDGEQFF.

Only a few counts were recorded for this clonotype. J is TRBJ2-3 and V is TRBV29-1; TRBD2 is a possible D gene (5 bases). Per germline, CDR1 SQVTM and CDR2 ANQGSEA. The CDR3 is 12 residues long. Trimming took off 4 bases at V and 2 bases at J, with 7 bases between the two ends. The CDR3 bases are TGCAGCGTTGGACTACTCACAGATACGCAGTATTTT. Protein sequence: CSVGLLTDTQYF.

This clonotype was counted a few times. The chain uses TRBV10-3 and TRBJ1-2; D gene ambiguous. V lost 8 bases, J lost 6 bases, and 10 bases lay in between. Germline V gene lookup returns CDR1 ENHRY and CDR2 SYGVKD. The CDR3 is 11 residues long. Here the CDR3 reads CAIPGGDGYTF. The CDR3 coding sequence is TGTGCCATCCCAGGTGGGGATGGCTACACCTTC.

This clonotype turned up a few times. The chain uses TRBV7-2 and TRBJ2-3; maybe TRBD2 (6 bases). CDR3 size: 11 residues. Deletions cut 1 base from V and 12 bases from J, with 8 bases between. CDR1 and CDR2 from the germline V gene are SGHTA and FQGNSA. CDR3 nucleotides: TGTGCCAGCAGCTTAGGGGACTCCCAGTATTTT. This gives the protein CASSLGDSQYF.

The J gene is TRBJ2-3, the V gene TRBV6-1, with 14 bases aligning to TRBD2. The CDR3 length is 17 residues. The germline V gene encodes CDR1 MNHNS and CDR2 SASEGT. V lost 5 bases to trimming and J lost 2 bases; unmatched junction nucleotides: 6. The CDR3 DNA follows: TGTGCCAGCAGTAAGCCGGGACTAGCGGGAGCCACAGATACGCAGTATTTT. This codes for CASSKPGLAGATDTQYF.

Worth noting for this clonotype: An end of the junction does not agree with germline; a read error may underlie this. The chain uses TRBV7-2 and TRBJ1-5; unclear D gene. Germline V gene lookup returns CDR1 SGHTA and CDR2 FQGNSA. This CDR3 contains 13 residues. The CDR3 DNA reads as TGTGCCAGCAGCAAAAGCAGCAATCGGCCCCAGCATTTT. This translates into CASSKSSNRPQHF.

This clonotype turned up a few times. This chain joins TRBV5-5 and TRBJ1-6; TRBD1 is a possible D gene (5 bases). V lost 1 base and J lost 5, with 7 bases in between. The CDR3 contains 14 residues. The germline V gene has CDR1 SGHKS and CDR2 YYEKEE (reference sequence). CDR3 DNA sequence: TGTGCCAGCAGCTTGCAGGGCGATAATTCACCCCTCCACTTT. The encoded protein is CASSLQGDNSPLHF.

The chain couples TRBV6-6 to TRBJ1-5; D is uncertain. Germline CDR1 reads MNHNY; CDR2 reads SVGAGI (reference sequence). Trimming cost V 6 bases and J 0 bases, with 12 bases left between them. CDR3 length: 15 amino acids. CDR3 in DNA: TGTGCCAGCAGGTCGCCGGACTATAGCAATCAGCCCCAGCATTTT. Protein product: CASRSPDYSNQPQHF.

This clonotype was observed a few times. V gene TRBV3-1 combines with J gene TRBJ2-1; 7 bases are shared with TRBD2. Germline V CDR1 and CDR2: LGHDT, YNNKEL (reference sequence). V dropped 1 base and J dropped 0; count of bases not matched to a gene: 6. The CDR3 is made up of 17 amino acids. This chain's CDR3 is CASSQGYRTSSYNEQFF. For the CDR3, the DNA is TGTGCCAGCAGCCAAGGTTACAGGACTAGCTCCTACAATGAGCAGTTCTTC.

This clonotype has just a few counts. The rearrangement links TRBV7-9 to TRBJ2-5; D assignment may be TRBD1 or TRBD2 (6 bases each). There are 14 residues in the CDR3. Trimming left V 6 bases short and J 0 bases short, with 11 bases between. Germline V gene data show CDR1 as SEHNR and CDR2 as FQNEAQ (reference sequence). Written as DNA, the CDR3 is TGTGCCAGCAGAGAAGGGGGGTACCAAGAGACCCAGTACTTC. It codes for CASREGGYQETQYF.

The V gene is TRBV7-9, the J gene TRBJ1-2, with 11 bases fitting TRBD1. CDR3 length: 17 amino acids. Germline-derived CDR1 and CDR2 are SEHNR and FQNEAQ (reference sequence). V trimming: 5 bases; J trimming: 3 bases; junction bases outside the gene matches: 11. The CDR3 region has the DNA TGTGCCAGCAGCCCCCGGACAGGGGGCAGGGGGGACTATGGCTACACCTTC. Amino acid sequence: CASSPRTGGRGDYGYTF.

This chain uses TRBV6-4 with TRBJ1-1; D not certain. Trimming took off 3 bases at V and 5 bases at J, with 16 bases between the two ends. The CDR3 runs 15 residues. CDR1 is MRHNA, CDR2 SNTAGT, per germline. The chain's CDR3 is CASSENSLVSTEAFF. CDR3 sequence (DNA): TGTGCCAGCAGTGAAAACAGTTTGGTTTCGACTGAAGCTTTCTTT.

The chain employs TRBV12-3 or TRBV12-4 and TRBJ2-7, with 10 bases matching TRBD2. This CDR3 has 15 residues. Trimming removed 6 bases from V and 2 bases from J; junction bases left unmatched: 7. The CDR3 DNA sequence: TGTGCCAGCAGACTTAGCGGGAGGATCACCTACGAGCAGTACTTC. It is translated as CASRLSGRITYEQYF.

This rearrangement joins TRBV27 to TRBJ2-5; 8 nucleotides match TRBD1. V dropped 5 bases and J dropped 4; count of bases not matched to a gene: 18. The CDR3 runs to 18 residues. Germline lookup yields CDR1 MNHEY and CDR2 SMNVEV (reference sequence). The chain's CDR3 is CASSPIGAPGGKRETQYF. CDR3 DNA sequence: TGTGCCAGCAGTCCTATAGGGGCGCCAGGGGGCAAAAGAGAGACCCAGTACTTC.

The chain employs TRBV7-2 and TRBJ2-5; D is undetermined. Germline V gives CDR1 SGHTA, CDR2 FQGNSA. CDR3 length: 14 residues. Trimming shortened V by 1 base and J by 4 bases, and 10 bases separated the two germline ends. The CDR3 region has the DNA TGTGCCAGCAGCTTAGTGGACCCCCCAGAGACCCAGTACTTC. As protein: CASSLVDPPETQYF. The variable domain in full, completed from reference TRBV7-2 and TRBJ2-5, reads GAGVSQSPSNKVTEKGKDVELRCDPISGHTALYWYRQSLGQGLEFLIYFQGNSAPDKSGLPSDRFSAERTGGSVSTLTIQRTQQEDSAVYLCASSLVDPPETQYFGPGTRLLVL.

This clonotype was observed a handful of times. V and J are TRBV7-2 and TRBJ2-1; 13 bases match TRBD2. The CDR3 loop spans 16 amino acids. With V trimmed by 5 bases and J by 6 bases, 7 bases remained unmatched. Per germline, CDR1 SGHTA and CDR2 FQGNSA. CDR3: CASSRSGLAGVNEQFF. Here the CDR3 DNA reads TGTGCCAGCAGCCGATCAGGACTAGCGGGGGTCAATGAGCAGTTCTTC.

This clonotype was detected only once. The V gene is TRBV27, the J gene TRBJ1-1, with D tentatively TRBD1 (5 bases). This CDR3 has 13 amino acids. Per the germline V gene, CDR1 is MNHEY and CDR2 is SMNVEV (reference sequence). Trimming took 2 bases from V and 11 from J, leaving 15 bases between them. CDR3 bases: TGTGCCAGCAGTTTAACATTCGGCAGGGAGGCTTTCTTT. This translates into CASSLTFGREAFF.

The genes are TRBV10-3 and TRBJ2-7; 9 nucleotides align to TRBD1. The germline gives CDR1 ENHRY, CDR2 SYGVKD. The CDR3 spans 14 residues. With V trimmed by 5 bases and J by 2 bases, 4 bases remained unmatched. The CDR3 coding sequence is TGTGCCATCAGTCCGGGACAGGGAACCTACGAGCAGTACTTC. This gives the protein CAISPGQGTYEQYF.

In its sample, this clonotype was seen a few times. The chain uses TRBV11-2 and TRBJ1-1; 7 bases line up with TRBD1. CDR1 is SGHAT and CDR2 is FQNNGV in the germline V gene. Germline trimming cut 6 bases from V and 3 bases from J; bases unmatched to any gene: 7. The CDR3 totals 14 residues. Here the CDR3 DNA reads TGTGCCAGCAGAACTTTGACAGGGTACACTGAAGCTTTCTTT. This sequence encodes CASRTLTGYTEAFF.

On this clonotype: The junction departs from germline at one end; a sequencing error may be responsible. J is TRBJ2-7 and V is TRBV28; D might be TRBD1 or TRBD2, each matching 5 bases. Per germline, CDR1 MDHEN and CDR2 SYDVKM. The CDR3 spans 14 residues. CDR3 sequence (DNA): TGTGTCAGCACCCAGGGACGGACTTCCTACGAGCAGTACTTC. It encodes CVSTQGRTSYEQYF.

The rearrangement uses TRBV15 and TRBJ2-1; 11 bases align to TRBD2. The V and J ends lost 5 bases and 7 bases, in that order; junction bases with no gene match: 10. The CDR3 runs to 16 residues. CDR1 and CDR2 from the germline V gene are LNHNV and YYDKDF (reference sequence). Here the CDR3 DNA reads TGTGCCACCAGCCGTCTAGCGGGGGGCGGTATGAATGAGCAGTTCTTC. Translating gives CATSRLAGGGMNEQFF.

This clonotype was seen only a few times. This chain links TRBV27 with TRBJ2-1, with 11 bases identical to TRBD2. J was trimmed by 1 base and V by 4 bases; bases with no gene match: 12. This CDR3 has 19 amino acids. Germline CDR1 is MNHEY and CDR2 is SMNVEV (reference sequence). The CDR3 sequence: CASSSGGLAGGGSYNEQFF. CDR3 nucleotides: TGTGCCAGCAGTTCCGGCGGGCTAGCGGGAGGCGGGTCCTACAATGAGCAGTTCTTC.

J is TRBJ2-1 and V is TRBV12-3 or TRBV12-4; the match to TRBD2 covers 7 bases. J lost 6 bases, V lost 6 bases, and 8 bases had no gene match. The CDR3 consists of 14 residues. CDR3 sequence reads: CASSLRDYFNEQFF. The CDR3 DNA follows: TGTGCCAGCAGCCTCCGGGACTACTTCAATGAGCAGTTCTTC.

Concerning this clonotype itself: At one end, the junction sequence differs from germline, possibly due to a read error. The J gene is TRBJ2-1, the V gene TRBV12-3 or TRBV12-4; a weak D match, TRBD2 (5 bases). The CDR3 contains 14 residues. CDR3: CASNLSPGWGEQFF. CDR3 coding DNA: TGTGCCAGCAATTTATCCCCGGGGTGGGGTGAGCAGTTCTTC.

This clonotype was counted a few times. The DNA for the CDR3 is TGTGCCAGCAGTTACCGACGGAGCTCCTACGAGCAGTACTTC. It yields the protein CASSYRRSSYEQYF. This chain connects TRBV6-5 to TRBJ2-7; D is unresolved. Germline loops: CDR1 MNHEY, CDR2 SVGAGI. The CDR3 has 14 amino acids. Trimming stripped 2 bases from V and 0 bases from J, with 8 bases between.

This clonotype has a handful of counts. The chain is built from TRBV12-3 or TRBV12-4 and TRBJ2-2, with D perhaps TRBD1 or TRBD2 (5 bases each). The V gene lost 3 bases and the J gene lost 3 bases, with 14 bases spanning the gap. The CDR3 runs 16 residues. The CDR3 here is CASSLGPLGDTGELFF. The CDR3 nucleotides are TGTGCCAGCAGTTTGGGACCGTTAGGCGACACCGGGGAGCTGTTTTTT.

This clonotype came up a few times. The V gene is TRBV12-3 or TRBV12-4, the J gene TRBJ2-7, with 8 bases that match TRBD2. J lost 2 bases, V lost 3 bases, and 6 bases had no gene match. The CDR3 runs to 15 residues. CDR3 amino acids: CASSFTGRGTYEQYF. The DNA of the CDR3 is TGTGCCAGCAGTTTCACCGGGAGGGGCACCTACGAGCAGTACTTC.